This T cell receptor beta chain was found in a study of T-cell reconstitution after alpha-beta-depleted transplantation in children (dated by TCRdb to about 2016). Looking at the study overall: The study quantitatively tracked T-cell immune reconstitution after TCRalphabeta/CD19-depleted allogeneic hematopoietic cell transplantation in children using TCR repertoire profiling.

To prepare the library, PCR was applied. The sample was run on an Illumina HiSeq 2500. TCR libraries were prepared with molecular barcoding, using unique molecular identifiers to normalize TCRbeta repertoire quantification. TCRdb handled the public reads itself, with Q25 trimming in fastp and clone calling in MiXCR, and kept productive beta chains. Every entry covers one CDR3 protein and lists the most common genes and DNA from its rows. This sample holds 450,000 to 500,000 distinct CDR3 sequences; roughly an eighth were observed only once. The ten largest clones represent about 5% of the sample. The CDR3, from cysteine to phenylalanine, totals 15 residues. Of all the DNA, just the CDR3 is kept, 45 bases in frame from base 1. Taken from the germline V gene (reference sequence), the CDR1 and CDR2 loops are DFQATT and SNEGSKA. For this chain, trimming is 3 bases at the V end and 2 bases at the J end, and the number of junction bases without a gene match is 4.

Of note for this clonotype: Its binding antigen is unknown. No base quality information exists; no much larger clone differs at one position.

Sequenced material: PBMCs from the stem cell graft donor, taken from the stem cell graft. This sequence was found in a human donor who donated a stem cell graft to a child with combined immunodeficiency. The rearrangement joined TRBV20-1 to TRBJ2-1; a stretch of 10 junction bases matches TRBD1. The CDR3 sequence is CSASLTGGPYNEQFF. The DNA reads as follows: TGCAGTGCTAGCCTGACAGGGGGCCCCTACAATGAGCAGTTCTTC.